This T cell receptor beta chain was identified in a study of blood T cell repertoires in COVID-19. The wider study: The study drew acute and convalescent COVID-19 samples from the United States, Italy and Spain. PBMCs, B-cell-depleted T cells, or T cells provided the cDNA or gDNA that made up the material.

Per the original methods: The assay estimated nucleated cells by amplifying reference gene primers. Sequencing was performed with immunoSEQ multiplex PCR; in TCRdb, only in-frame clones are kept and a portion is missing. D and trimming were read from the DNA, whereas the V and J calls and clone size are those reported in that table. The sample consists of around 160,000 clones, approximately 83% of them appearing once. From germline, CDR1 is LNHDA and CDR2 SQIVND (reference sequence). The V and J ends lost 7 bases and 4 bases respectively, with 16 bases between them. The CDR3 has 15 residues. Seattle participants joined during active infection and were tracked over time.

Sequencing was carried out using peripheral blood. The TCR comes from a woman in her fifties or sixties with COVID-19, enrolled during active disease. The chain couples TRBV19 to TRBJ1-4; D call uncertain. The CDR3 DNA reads TGTGCCAGTACCACGGCGGGTCTGGGTAATGAAAAACTGTTTTTT. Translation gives CASTTAGLGNEKLFF.